This T cell receptor beta chain was found in a study of shared clonotypes between healthy human individuals. Assay runs were performed at deep level. Sequenced by immunoSEQ multiplex PCR; TCRdb stores in-frame clones only, minus some. Altogether about 1,500,000 clones are present, around 95% being singletons, with the ten largest covering roughly 1.2%. From germline, CDR1 is SGHVS and CDR2 FQNEAQ. This CDR3 has 19 residues. Trimming took off 5 bases at V and 0 bases at J, with 23 bases between the two ends. Material: naive CD4+ T cells sorted from blood. The subset: CD45RA+ positively selected. This chain connects TRBV7-8 to TRBJ2-1; D perhaps matches TRBD2 (7 bases). This receptor was taken from a man aged 25 to 40 in good health. The CDR3 is CASSLDRPTAGLSYNEQFF. Here the CDR3 DNA reads TGTGCCAGCAGCCTAGACAGGCCCACAGCGGGGCTCTCCTACAATGAGCAGTTCTTC.